This T cell receptor beta chain was found in a study of tumor-infiltrating lymphocytes in primary liver carcinoma. Study overall: Subjects consisted of male and female patients aged 30 to 69 years.

As for this clonotype: Its antigen is not identified.

The CDR3 covers 15 residues. CDR1 SGHAT and CDR2 FQNNGV come from the germline V gene. V lost 5 bases and J lost 0, with 13 bases in between. The input was 450 to 550 ng total RNA; TCR beta cDNA was made from it with a constant-region primer. ARM-PCR was slightly modified, and three nested multiplex PCR rounds with it gave rise to the TCR beta libraries. The first two PCR rounds used TRBV1-TRBV30 primers with a Cbeta primer, around 10 cycles each. Using its own MiXCR run on the multiplex PCR reads, TCRdb lists one record per CDR3 protein. The sample yields 75,000 to 80,000 distinct CDR3 sequences, 69% seen once. Scientists recovered RNA and DNA together from around 20-30 mg of unsorted bulk tissue. Findings and caveats of the study: It was tumor-adjacent and tumor-blood pairs that overlapped less than tumor region pairs did. With p = 0.039, the top-250-clone fraction in tumors significantly exceeded that in blood.

The chain is built from TRBV11-2 and TRBJ1-1; D is perhaps TRBD1 (6 bases). This receptor was taken from a man in his forties with primary liver carcinoma and hepatitis B virus infection. Sequencing used tumor-adjacent normal liver tissue. The CDR3: CASSTTGLMNTEAFF. DNA for the CDR3: TGTGCCAGCAGCACGACAGGCCTCATGAACACTGAAGCTTTCTTT.